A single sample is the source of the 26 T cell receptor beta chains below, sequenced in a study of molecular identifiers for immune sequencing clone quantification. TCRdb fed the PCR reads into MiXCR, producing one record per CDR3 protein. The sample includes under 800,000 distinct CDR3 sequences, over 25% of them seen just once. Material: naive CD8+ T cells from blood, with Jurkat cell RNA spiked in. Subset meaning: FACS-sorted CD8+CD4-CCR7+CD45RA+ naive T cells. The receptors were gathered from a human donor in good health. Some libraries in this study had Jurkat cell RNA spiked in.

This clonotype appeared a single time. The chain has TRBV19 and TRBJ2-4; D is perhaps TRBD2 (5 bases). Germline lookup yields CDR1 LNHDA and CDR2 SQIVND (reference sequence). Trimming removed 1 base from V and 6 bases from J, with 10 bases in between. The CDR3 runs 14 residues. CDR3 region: CASSIVAGVNIQYF. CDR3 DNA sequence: TGTGCCAGTAGTATAGTGGCCGGGGTAAACATTCAGTACTTC.

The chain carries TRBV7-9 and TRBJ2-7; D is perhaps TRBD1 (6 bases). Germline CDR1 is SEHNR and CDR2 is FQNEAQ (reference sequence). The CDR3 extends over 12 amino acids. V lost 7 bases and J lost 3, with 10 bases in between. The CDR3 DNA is TGTGCCAGCACCAGGGGCGACTACGAGCAGTACTTC. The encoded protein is CASTRGDYEQYF.

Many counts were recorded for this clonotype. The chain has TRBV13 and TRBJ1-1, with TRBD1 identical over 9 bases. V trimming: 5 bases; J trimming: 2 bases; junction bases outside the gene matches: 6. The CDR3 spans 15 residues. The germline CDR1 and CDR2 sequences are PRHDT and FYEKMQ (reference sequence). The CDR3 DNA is TGTGCCAGCAGCCAAAGGGGACAGGGAAACACTGAAGCTTTCTTT. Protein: CASSQRGQGNTEAFF.

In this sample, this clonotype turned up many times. The CDR3: CSVVGSYNEQFF. The CDR3 DNA sequence: TGCAGCGTTGTAGGGAGCTACAATGAGCAGTTCTTC. This chain connects TRBV29-1 to TRBJ2-1; tentative D call: TRBD2 (5 bases). The germline V and J ends were trimmed by 4 bases and 3 bases, with 7 bases remaining between them. The CDR3 extends over 12 amino acids. Germline CDR1 is SQVTM and CDR2 is ANQGSEA.

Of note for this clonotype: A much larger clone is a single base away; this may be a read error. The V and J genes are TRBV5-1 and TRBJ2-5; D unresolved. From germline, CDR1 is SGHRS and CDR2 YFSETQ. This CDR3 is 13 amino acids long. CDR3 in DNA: TGCGCCAGCAGCAGCTACTACCAAGAGCCCCAGTACTTC. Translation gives CASSSYYQEPQYF.

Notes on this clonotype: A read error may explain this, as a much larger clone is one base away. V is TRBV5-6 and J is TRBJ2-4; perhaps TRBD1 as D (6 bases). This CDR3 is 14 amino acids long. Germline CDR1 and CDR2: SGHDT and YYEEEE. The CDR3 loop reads CAGSLAGVKNIQYF. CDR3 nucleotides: TGTGCCGGCAGCTTGGCAGGGGTCAAAAACATTCAGTACTTC.

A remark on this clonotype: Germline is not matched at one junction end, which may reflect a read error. CDR3 DNA sequence: TGTGCCAGCAGTTACTTGGGGGGCCTGAATGAAGAACTGTTTTTT. Translated, it gives CASSYLGGLNEELFF. V usage is TRBV6-5 and J usage is TRBJ1-4, with D tentatively TRBD1 (6 bases). CDR3 size: 15 residues. The germline CDR1 and CDR2 sequences are MNHEY and SVGAGI.

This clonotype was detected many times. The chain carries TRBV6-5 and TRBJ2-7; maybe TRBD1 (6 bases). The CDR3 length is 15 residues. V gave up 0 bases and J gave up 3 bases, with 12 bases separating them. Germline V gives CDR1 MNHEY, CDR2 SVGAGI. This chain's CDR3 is CASSYSNYRDYEQYF. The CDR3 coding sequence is TGTGCCAGCAGTTACTCGAACTACAGGGACTACGAGCAGTACTTC.

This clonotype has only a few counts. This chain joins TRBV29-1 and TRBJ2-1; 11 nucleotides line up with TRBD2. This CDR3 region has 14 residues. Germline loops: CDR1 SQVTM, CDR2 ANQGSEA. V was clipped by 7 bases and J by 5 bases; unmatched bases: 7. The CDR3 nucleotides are TGCAGCGCGGCACTAGCGGGAGTCGACAATGAGCAGTTCTTC. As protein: CSAALAGVDNEQFF.

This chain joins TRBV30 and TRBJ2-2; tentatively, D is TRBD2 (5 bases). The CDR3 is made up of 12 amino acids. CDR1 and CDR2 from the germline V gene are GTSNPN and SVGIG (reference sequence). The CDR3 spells CLSGSNTGELFF. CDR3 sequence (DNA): TGTCTCAGCGGATCGAACACCGGGGAGCTGTTTTTT.

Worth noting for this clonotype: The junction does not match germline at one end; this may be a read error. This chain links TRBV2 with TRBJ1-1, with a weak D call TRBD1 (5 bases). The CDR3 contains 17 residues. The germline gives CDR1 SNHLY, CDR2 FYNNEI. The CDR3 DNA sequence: TGTGCCAGCACCCTACGAGGGACTGTCGTCATGAACACTGAAGCTCTCTTT. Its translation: CASTLRGTVVMNTEALF.

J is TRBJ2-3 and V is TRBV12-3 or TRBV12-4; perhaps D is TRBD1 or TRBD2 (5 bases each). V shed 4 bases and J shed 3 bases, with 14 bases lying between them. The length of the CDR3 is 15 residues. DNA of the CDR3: TGTGCCAGCAGTTGGGGACGTGTGCAGACAGATACGCAGTATTTT. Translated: CASSWGRVQTDTQYF.

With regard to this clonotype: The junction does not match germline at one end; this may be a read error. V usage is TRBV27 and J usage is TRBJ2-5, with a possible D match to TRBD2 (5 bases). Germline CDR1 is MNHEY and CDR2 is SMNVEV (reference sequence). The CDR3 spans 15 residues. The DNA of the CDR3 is TGTGTCAGCAGTATGGACTTCGGAGTCGAAGAGACCCAGTACTTC. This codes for CVSSMDFGVEETQYF.

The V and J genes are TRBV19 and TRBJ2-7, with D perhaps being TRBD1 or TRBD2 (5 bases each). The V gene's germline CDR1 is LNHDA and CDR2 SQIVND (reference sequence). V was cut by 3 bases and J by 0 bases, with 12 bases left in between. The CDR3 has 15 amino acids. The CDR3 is CASSIKGPSSYEQYF. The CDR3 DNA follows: TGTGCCAGTAGTATTAAGGGACCGAGCTCCTACGAGCAGTACTTC.

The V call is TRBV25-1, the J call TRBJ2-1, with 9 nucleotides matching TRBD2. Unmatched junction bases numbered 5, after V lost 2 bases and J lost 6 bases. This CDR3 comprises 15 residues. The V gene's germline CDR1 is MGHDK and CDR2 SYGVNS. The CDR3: CASSERLADSNEQFF. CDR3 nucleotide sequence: TGTGCCAGCAGTGAAAGACTAGCGGATAGCAATGAGCAGTTCTTC.

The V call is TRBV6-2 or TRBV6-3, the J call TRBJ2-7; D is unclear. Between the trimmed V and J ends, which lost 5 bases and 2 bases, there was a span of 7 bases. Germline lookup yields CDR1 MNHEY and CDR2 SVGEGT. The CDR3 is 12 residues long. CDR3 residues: CASSGLTYEQYF. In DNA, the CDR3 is TGTGCCAGCAGTGGCCTAACCTACGAGCAGTACTTC.

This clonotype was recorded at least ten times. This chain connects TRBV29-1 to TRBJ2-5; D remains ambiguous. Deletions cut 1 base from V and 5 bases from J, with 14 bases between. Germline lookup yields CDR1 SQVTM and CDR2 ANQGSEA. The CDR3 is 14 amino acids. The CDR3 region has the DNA TGCAGCGTTGAAGCGGCCAGCACGTTGGAGACCCAGTACTTC. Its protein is CSVEAASTLETQYF.

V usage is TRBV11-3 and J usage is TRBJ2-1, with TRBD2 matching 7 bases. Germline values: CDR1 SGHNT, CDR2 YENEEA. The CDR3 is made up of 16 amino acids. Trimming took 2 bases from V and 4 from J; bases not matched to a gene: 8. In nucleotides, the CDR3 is TGTGCCAGCAGCTTACATCGCGGGAGTTTGTACAATGAGCAGTTCTTC. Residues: CASSLHRGSLYNEQFF. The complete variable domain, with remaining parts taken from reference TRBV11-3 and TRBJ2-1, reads EAGVVQSPRYKIIEKKQPVAFWCNPISGHNTLYWYLQNLGQGPELLIRYENEEAVDDSQLPKDRFSAERLKGVDSTLKIQPAELGDSAVYLCASSLHRGSLYNEQFFGPGTRLTVL.

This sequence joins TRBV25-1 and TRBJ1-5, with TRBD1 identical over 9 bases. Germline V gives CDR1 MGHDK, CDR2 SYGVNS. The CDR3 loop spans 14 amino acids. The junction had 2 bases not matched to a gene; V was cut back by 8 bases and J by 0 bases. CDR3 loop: CASGGQGSNQPQHF. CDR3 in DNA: TGTGCCAGCGGGGGACAGGGTAGCAATCAGCCCCAGCATTTT.

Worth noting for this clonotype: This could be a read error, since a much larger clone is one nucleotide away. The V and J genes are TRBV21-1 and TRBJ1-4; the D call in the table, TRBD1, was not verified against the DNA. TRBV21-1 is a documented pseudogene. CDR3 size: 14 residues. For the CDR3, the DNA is TGTGCCAGCAGGGGGACAGGGCTTCGTGAAAAACTGTTTTTT. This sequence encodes CASRGTGLREKLFF.

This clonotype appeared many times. CDR3 bases: TGTGCCAGCAGACCTGACGGAAGATCGGGCGAGACCCAGTACTTC. The encoded protein is CASRPDGRSGETQYF. The gene calls are TRBV12-3 or TRBV12-4 and TRBJ2-5; D is unclear. With 6 bases removed from V and 5 bases from J, the gap between germline ends came to 19 bases. The CDR3 extends over 15 amino acids.

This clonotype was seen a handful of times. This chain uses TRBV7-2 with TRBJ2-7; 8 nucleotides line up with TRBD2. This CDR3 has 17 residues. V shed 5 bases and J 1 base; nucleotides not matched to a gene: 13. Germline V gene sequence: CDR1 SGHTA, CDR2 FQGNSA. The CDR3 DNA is TGTGCCAGCAGCCCCACCCCGGGGGGGCCCCTTTCCTACGAGCAGTACTTC. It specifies CASSPTPGGPLSYEQYF. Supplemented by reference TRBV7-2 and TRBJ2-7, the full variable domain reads GAGVSQSPSNKVTEKGKDVELRCDPISGHTALYWYRQSLGQGLEFLIYFQGNSAPDKSGLPSDRFSAERTGGSVSTLTIQRTQQEDSAVYLCASSPTPGGPLSYEQYFGPGTRLTVT.

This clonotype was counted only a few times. CDR3 nucleotides: TGTGCCAGCAGTTTTAGGGACAGGGTGGTGGATGAGCAGTTCTTC. Protein: CASSFRDRVVDEQFF. This chain links TRBV12-3 or TRBV12-4 with TRBJ2-1; 9 bases match TRBD1. The V and J ends lost 3 bases and 8 bases, in that order; junction bases with no gene match: 8. The CDR3 covers 15 residues.

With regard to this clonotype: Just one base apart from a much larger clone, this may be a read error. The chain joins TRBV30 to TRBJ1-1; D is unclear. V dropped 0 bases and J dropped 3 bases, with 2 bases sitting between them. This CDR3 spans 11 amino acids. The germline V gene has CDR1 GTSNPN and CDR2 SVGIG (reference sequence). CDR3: CAWSVYTEAFF. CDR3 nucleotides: TGTGCCTGGAGTGTATACACTGAAGCTTTCTTT.

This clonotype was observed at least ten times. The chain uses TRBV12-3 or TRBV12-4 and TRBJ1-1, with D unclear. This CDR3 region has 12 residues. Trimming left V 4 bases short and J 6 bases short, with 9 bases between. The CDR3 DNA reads TGTGCCAGCAGTTCCCAGGTTTCTGAAGCTTTCTTT. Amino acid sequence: CASSSQVSEAFF.

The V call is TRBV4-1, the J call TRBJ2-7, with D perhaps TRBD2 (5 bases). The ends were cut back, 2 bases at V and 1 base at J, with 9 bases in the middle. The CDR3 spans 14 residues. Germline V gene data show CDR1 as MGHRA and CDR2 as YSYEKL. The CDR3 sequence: CASSQPTGSYEQYF. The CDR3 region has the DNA TGCGCCAGCAGCCAACCGACGGGATCCTACGAGCAGTACTTC.